This is a list of T cell receptor beta chains from one sample in a study of T cells in Graves' hyperthyroidism and ophthalmopathy. TCRdb analysed the multiplex PCR reads with MiXCR anew, one entry per CDR3 protein. The sample carries fewer than 700,000 distinct CDR3 sequences, 15% to 20% recorded once. Sample: blood. Receptors were obtained from a woman aged 25 to 39 with Graves' hyperthyroidism. Each CDR3 is given with its conserved first and last residue. Each record gives: CDR3 length, V gene, J gene, clone size, D gene, CDR3 protein, CDR3 DNA. A D gene is named only where the DNA matches it firmly. Expanded clones get a size class; other rows say once, few or many, or leave the size out.

cdr3_length: 17
v_call: TRBV7-9
j_call: TRBJ1-6
clone_size: -
d_call: TRBD1
cdr3_aa: CASTPKVGQGYGSPLHF
cdr3_nt: TGTGCCAGCACCCCTAAGGTGGGACAGGGGTATGGTTCACCCCTCCACTTT

cdr3_length: 15
v_call: TRBV28
j_call: TRBJ2-7
clone_size: many
d_call: TRBD1
cdr3_aa: CASSSGQGFTYEQYF
cdr3_nt: TGTGCCAGCAGCTCGGGACAGGGGTTTACCTACGAGCAGTACTTC

cdr3_length: 14
v_call: TRBV30
j_call: TRBJ1-6
clone_size: -
d_call: TRBD1
cdr3_aa: CALPGQGARSPLHF
cdr3_nt: TGTGCCTTGCCGGGACAGGGGGCTCGGTCACCCCTCCACTTT

cdr3_length: 15
v_call: TRBV20-1
j_call: TRBJ1-2
clone_size: -
d_call: -
cdr3_aa: CSARDSGTATFGYTF
cdr3_nt: TGCAGTGCTAGAGATTCCGGGACGGCGACATTTGGCTACACCTTC

cdr3_length: 13
v_call: TRBV11-2
j_call: TRBJ2-1
clone_size: many
d_call: TRBD1
cdr3_aa: CASSLGQPNEQFF
cdr3_nt: TGTGCCAGCAGCTTGGGACAGCCCAATGAGCAGTTCTTC

cdr3_length: 16
v_call: TRBV11-2
j_call: TRBJ1-2
clone_size: -
d_call: -
cdr3_aa: CASSLYPTPVNYGYTF
cdr3_nt: TGTGCCAGCAGCTTATACCCAACACCGGTCAACTATGGCTACACCTTC

cdr3_length: 14
v_call: TRBV5-1
j_call: TRBJ2-7
clone_size: many
d_call: -
cdr3_aa: CASRPTGTSGKQYF
cdr3_nt: TGCGCCAGCAGACCGACAGGGACTTCGGGGAAGCAGTACTTC

cdr3_length: 19
v_call: TRBV12-3/TRBV12-4
j_call: TRBJ2-1
clone_size: few
d_call: TRBD2
cdr3_aa: CASSTYSGRALVSYNEQFF
cdr3_nt: TGTGCCAGCAGTACTTATAGCGGGAGGGCCCTCGTATCCTACAATGAGCAGTTCTTC

cdr3_length: 14
v_call: TRBV30
j_call: TRBJ1-2
clone_size: many
d_call: TRBD1
cdr3_aa: CAWSVRPTGGGYTF
cdr3_nt: TGTGCCTGGAGTGTACGACCCACAGGGGGCGGCTACACCTTC

cdr3_length: 16
v_call: TRBV6-1
j_call: TRBJ2-7
clone_size: many
d_call: -
cdr3_aa: CASSESLATAAYEQYF
cdr3_nt: TGTGCCAGCAGTGAATCTCTGGCCACGGCTGCCTACGAGCAGTACTTC

cdr3_length: 14
v_call: TRBV2
j_call: TRBJ2-2
clone_size: many
d_call: TRBD2
cdr3_aa: CASSEAGLAGVLFF
cdr3_nt: TGTGCCAGCAGTGAAGCGGGACTAGCGGGTGTGCTGTTTTTT

cdr3_length: 15
v_call: TRBV29-1
j_call: TRBJ1-1
clone_size: -
d_call: TRBD1
cdr3_aa: CSVILIGTGGTEAFF
cdr3_nt: TGCAGCGTTATTTTGATCGGGACAGGGGGCACTGAAGCTTTCTTT

cdr3_length: 15
v_call: TRBV12-3/TRBV12-4
j_call: TRBJ2-1
clone_size: -
d_call: TRBD2
cdr3_aa: CASSFLPSGVYEQFF
cdr3_nt: TGTGCCAGCAGTTTTTTGCCCAGCGGGGTATATGAGCAGTTCTTC

cdr3_length: 16
v_call: TRBV6-1
j_call: TRBJ1-4
clone_size: -
d_call: TRBD1
cdr3_aa: CASSEEVGQGSEKLFF
cdr3_nt: TGTGCCAGCAGTGAAGAAGTAGGACAGGGGAGTGAAAAACTGTTTTTT

cdr3_length: 12
v_call: TRBV6-2/TRBV6-3
j_call: TRBJ2-5
clone_size: -
d_call: -
cdr3_aa: CASGAREETQYF
cdr3_nt: TGTGCCAGCGGCGCTAGAGAAGAGACCCAGTACTTC

cdr3_length: 15
v_call: TRBV27
j_call: TRBJ2-5
clone_size: many
d_call: -
cdr3_aa: CASSPFWGNQETQYF
cdr3_nt: TGTGCCAGCAGTCCCTTTTGGGGGAACCAAGAGACCCAGTACTTC

cdr3_length: 15
v_call: TRBV20-1
j_call: TRBJ1-4
clone_size: few
d_call: -
cdr3_aa: CSAKSVVRSNEKLFF
cdr3_nt: TGCAGTGCTAAATCGGTCGTACGCTCTAATGAAAAACTGTTTTTT

cdr3_length: 15
v_call: TRBV28
j_call: TRBJ1-2
clone_size: many
d_call: TRBD1
cdr3_aa: CASSLIYRGSYGYTF
cdr3_nt: TGTGCCAGCAGTTTAATCTACAGGGGGAGCTATGGCTACACCTTC

cdr3_length: 14
v_call: TRBV28
j_call: TRBJ1-2
clone_size: many
d_call: -
cdr3_aa: CASSPGQTSHGYTF
cdr3_nt: TGTGCCAGCAGTCCGGGACAAACCTCGCATGGCTACACCTTC

cdr3_length: 13
v_call: TRBV7-9
j_call: TRBJ1-5
clone_size: many
d_call: -
cdr3_aa: CASSAGGNQPQHF
cdr3_nt: TGTGCCAGCAGCGCGGGGGGCAATCAGCCCCAGCATTTT

cdr3_length: 12
v_call: TRBV2
j_call: TRBJ1-5
clone_size: many
d_call: -
cdr3_aa: CASSVGGQPQHF
cdr3_nt: TGTGCCAGCAGTGTGGGGGGGCAGCCCCAGCATTTT

cdr3_length: 12
v_call: TRBV10-3
j_call: TRBJ2-7
clone_size: few
d_call: -
cdr3_aa: CAISGQTYEQYF
cdr3_nt: TGTGCCATCAGCGGACAGACCTACGAGCAGTACTTC

cdr3_length: 16
v_call: TRBV12-3/TRBV12-4
j_call: TRBJ2-7
clone_size: -
d_call: TRBD2
cdr3_aa: CASSLAGGRAGREQYF
cdr3_nt: TGTGCCAGCAGTTTAGCTGGCGGGAGGGCCGGACGTGAGCAGTACTTC

cdr3_length: 14
v_call: TRBV7-2
j_call: TRBJ2-3
clone_size: many
d_call: -
cdr3_aa: CASSESRSSDTQYF
cdr3_nt: TGTGCCAGCAGCGAATCTAGGAGTTCAGATACGCAGTATTTT

cdr3_length: 15
v_call: TRBV30
j_call: TRBJ1-4
clone_size: many
d_call: -
cdr3_aa: CASHRGVATNEKLFF
cdr3_nt: TGTGCCTCTCACCGGGGCGTTGCAACTAATGAAAAACTGTTTTTT

cdr3_length: 15
v_call: TRBV7-9
j_call: TRBJ2-1
clone_size: many
d_call: TRBD1
cdr3_aa: CASSPRGTVDNEQFF
cdr3_nt: TGTGCCAGCAGCCCTAGGGGGACAGTTGACAATGAGCAGTTCTTC

cdr3_length: 17
v_call: TRBV18
j_call: TRBJ2-1
clone_size: -
d_call: TRBD2
cdr3_aa: CASSPEARTRITNEQFF
cdr3_nt: TGTGCCAGCTCACCAGAGGCGCGGACTAGGATTACCAATGAGCAGTTCTTC

cdr3_length: 16
v_call: TRBV7-9
j_call: TRBJ2-3
clone_size: many
d_call: TRBD1
cdr3_aa: CASSLGVGTGGDTQYF
cdr3_nt: TGTGCCAGCAGCTTAGGAGTCGGGACAGGGGGAGATACGCAGTATTTT

cdr3_length: 15
v_call: TRBV11-3
j_call: TRBJ2-7
clone_size: many
d_call: TRBD1
cdr3_aa: CASSSARDSSYEQYF
cdr3_nt: TGTGCCAGCAGCTCAGCCCGGGACAGCTCCTACGAGCAGTACTTC

cdr3_length: 16
v_call: TRBV28
j_call: TRBJ2-5
clone_size: few
d_call: TRBD1
cdr3_aa: CASIKQGQGQQETQYF
cdr3_nt: TGTGCCAGCATAAAACAGGGACAGGGCCAACAAGAGACCCAGTACTTC

cdr3_length: 17
v_call: TRBV28
j_call: TRBJ1-4
clone_size: -
d_call: TRBD1
cdr3_aa: CASREGQGTATNEKLFF
cdr3_nt: TGTGCCAGCAGGGAGGGACAAGGGACAGCAACTAATGAAAAACTGTTTTTT

cdr3_length: 18
v_call: TRBV2
j_call: TRBJ2-4
clone_size: few
d_call: -
cdr3_aa: CASSEGRDSLIAKNIQYF
cdr3_nt: TGTGCCAGCAGTGAAGGGCGGGACAGCTTGATAGCCAAAAACATTCAGTACTTC

cdr3_length: 16
v_call: TRBV7-2
j_call: TRBJ2-2
clone_size: many
d_call: -
cdr3_aa: CASSPTPGWRTGELFF
cdr3_nt: TGTGCCAGCAGCCCCACCCCGGGCTGGAGAACCGGGGAGCTGTTTTTT

cdr3_length: 10
v_call: TRBV6-2/TRBV6-3
j_call: TRBJ2-2
clone_size: -
d_call: -
cdr3_aa: CASREGELFF
cdr3_nt: TGTGCCAGCAGGGAGGGGGAGCTGTTTTTT

cdr3_length: 13
v_call: TRBV28
j_call: TRBJ2-1
clone_size: many
d_call: -
cdr3_aa: CASSIKVVNEQFF
cdr3_nt: TGTGCCAGCAGTATCAAAGTGGTCAATGAGCAGTTCTTC

cdr3_length: 13
v_call: TRBV7-2
j_call: TRBJ1-2
clone_size: few
d_call: -
cdr3_aa: CASSSYSLHGYTF
cdr3_nt: TGTGCCAGCAGCTCTTACAGTCTCCATGGCTACACCTTC

cdr3_length: 14
v_call: TRBV20-1
j_call: TRBJ2-7
clone_size: many
d_call: -
cdr3_aa: CSATFLQVPYEQYF
cdr3_nt: TGCAGTGCTACCTTCCTACAGGTTCCGTACGAGCAGTACTTC

cdr3_length: 12
v_call: TRBV27
j_call: TRBJ1-5
clone_size: few
d_call: -
cdr3_aa: CAVGVFGQPQHF
cdr3_nt: TGTGCCGTCGGGGTATTCGGTCAGCCCCAGCATTTT

cdr3_length: 15
v_call: TRBV12-3/TRBV12-4
j_call: TRBJ2-1
clone_size: many
d_call: -
cdr3_aa: CASSAGSFNYNEQFF
cdr3_nt: TGTGCCAGCAGTGCCGGGAGCTTCAACTACAATGAGCAGTTCTTC

cdr3_length: 15
v_call: TRBV11-1
j_call: TRBJ2-2
clone_size: many
d_call: -
cdr3_aa: CASSLYGGDTGELFF
cdr3_nt: TGTGCCAGCAGCTTATATGGCGGGGACACCGGGGAGCTGTTTTTT

cdr3_length: 16
v_call: TRBV9
j_call: TRBJ1-5
clone_size: few
d_call: TRBD1
cdr3_aa: CASSLLDRVQDQPQHF
cdr3_nt: TGTGCCAGCAGCCTATTAGACAGGGTCCAGGATCAGCCCCAGCATTTT

cdr3_length: 16
v_call: TRBV6-1
j_call: TRBJ1-2
clone_size: -
d_call: -
cdr3_aa: CASSELGRLANYGYTF
cdr3_nt: TGTGCCAGCAGTGAATTAGGGCGGTTAGCTAACTATGGCTACACCTTC

cdr3_length: 15
v_call: TRBV28
j_call: TRBJ1-4
clone_size: few
d_call: -
cdr3_aa: CASSLSGGRNEKLFF
cdr3_nt: TGTGCCAGCAGTTTAAGTGGGGGAAGAAATGAAAAACTGTTTTTT

cdr3_length: 13
v_call: TRBV2
j_call: TRBJ2-7
clone_size: many
d_call: TRBD1
cdr3_aa: CATRDRASYEQYF
cdr3_nt: TGTGCCACCCGGGACAGGGCCTCCTACGAGCAGTACTTC

cdr3_length: 14
v_call: TRBV9
j_call: TRBJ2-3
clone_size: -
d_call: -
cdr3_aa: CASSDSRGTDTQYF
cdr3_nt: TGTGCCAGCAGCGATTCCCGTGGCACAGATACGCAGTATTTT

cdr3_length: 15
v_call: TRBV28
j_call: TRBJ1-4
clone_size: many
d_call: -
cdr3_aa: CASSSTPEGDEKLFF
cdr3_nt: TGTGCCAGCAGCTCGACACCCGAGGGAGATGAAAAACTGTTTTTT

cdr3_length: 14
v_call: TRBV3-1
j_call: TRBJ1-2
clone_size: many
d_call: -
cdr3_aa: CASSQAGAPYGYTF
cdr3_nt: TGTGCCAGCAGCCAAGCGGGGGCCCCCTATGGCTACACCTTC

cdr3_length: 13
v_call: TRBV29-1
j_call: TRBJ2-5
clone_size: many
d_call: TRBD1
cdr3_aa: CSVSTGLEETQYF
cdr3_nt: TGCAGCGTCTCGACAGGGTTGGAAGAGACCCAGTACTTC

cdr3_length: 15
v_call: TRBV27
j_call: TRBJ2-7
clone_size: many
d_call: TRBD2
cdr3_aa: CASSWGGTAPYEQYF
cdr3_nt: TGTGCCAGCAGTTGGGGGGGGACGGCCCCCTACGAGCAGTACTTC

cdr3_length: 14
v_call: TRBV9
j_call: TRBJ1-4
clone_size: -
d_call: -
cdr3_aa: CASSVTDGDEKLFF
cdr3_nt: TGTGCCAGCAGCGTAACGGACGGTGATGAAAAACTGTTTTTT

cdr3_length: 17
v_call: TRBV28
j_call: TRBJ1-5
clone_size: -
d_call: -
cdr3_aa: CAGSLGPRSPQNQPQHF
cdr3_nt: TGTGCCGGCAGTTTAGGACCGCGGTCGCCTCAGAATCAGCCCCAGCATTTT

cdr3_length: 13
v_call: TRBV27
j_call: TRBJ2-1
clone_size: many
d_call: TRBD2
cdr3_aa: CATGLAGINEQFF
cdr3_nt: TGTGCCACGGGACTAGCAGGGATCAATGAGCAGTTCTTC

cdr3_length: 16
v_call: TRBV6-1
j_call: TRBJ1-6
clone_size: many
d_call: TRBD1
cdr3_aa: CASRVSYRGGSSPLHF
cdr3_nt: TGTGCCAGCAGAGTTTCTTACAGGGGCGGTTCTTCACCCCTCCACTTT

cdr3_length: 16
v_call: TRBV28
j_call: TRBJ2-3
clone_size: many
d_call: TRBD2
cdr3_aa: CASNPWGEGVPDTQYF
cdr3_nt: TGTGCCAGCAATCCTTGGGGGGAGGGCGTCCCAGATACGCAGTATTTT

cdr3_length: 13
v_call: TRBV14
j_call: TRBJ2-7
clone_size: -
d_call: -
cdr3_aa: CASSQGADYEQYF
cdr3_nt: TGTGCCAGCAGCCAAGGGGCCGACTACGAGCAGTACTTC

cdr3_length: 15
v_call: TRBV29-1
j_call: TRBJ2-1
clone_size: many
d_call: -
cdr3_aa: CSVLPARSSYNEQFF
cdr3_nt: TGCAGCGTTCTCCCTGCCCGTAGCTCCTACAATGAGCAGTTCTTC

cdr3_length: 15
v_call: TRBV3-1
j_call: TRBJ2-1
clone_size: few
d_call: -
cdr3_aa: CASSPSGDQYNEQFF
cdr3_nt: TGTGCCAGCAGCCCCTCCGGGGACCAATACAATGAGCAGTTCTTC

cdr3_length: 18
v_call: TRBV20-1
j_call: TRBJ2-7
clone_size: -
d_call: TRBD2
cdr3_aa: CSARGFGLAGGNSYEQYF
cdr3_nt: TGCAGTGCTAGAGGGTTTGGACTAGCGGGAGGCAACTCCTACGAGCAGTACTTC

cdr3_length: 15
v_call: TRBV12-5
j_call: TRBJ2-7
clone_size: many
d_call: TRBD2
cdr3_aa: CASGLVVGLADEQYF
cdr3_nt: TGTGCTAGTGGTTTGGTAGTGGGACTAGCGGACGAGCAGTACTTC

cdr3_length: 14
v_call: TRBV7-9
j_call: TRBJ2-3
clone_size: -
d_call: -
cdr3_aa: CASSLNVDRDTQYF
cdr3_nt: TGTGCCAGCAGCTTAAACGTTGACCGAGATACGCAGTATTTT